Each of the 3 T cell receptor beta chains below was sequenced from the same sample in a study of Ad26.COV2.S vaccination and SARS-CoV-2 variants (dated by TCRdb to the early 2020s). Sample treatment or condition, as interpreted from the label and publication: roughly 18 received Ad26.COV2.S at low or high dose, single or two shots; 5 received placebo; per-sample allocation not given. For vaccine and placebo recipients, the sequenced repertoires came from samples collected on day 63 after the first injection. The library was built by means of the immunoSEQ multiplex PCR assay. TCRdb re-hosts the immuneACCESS table, in-frame sequences only. Its copies lack some clones; in the studies checked, an unresolved V gene accounts for under half of them, and the cause for the rest is not known. Recorded for this sample are some 480,000 clones; around 90% of them occurred a single time. Of the sample, about 13% is held by the ten largest clones.

Sequenced material: peripheral blood, taken in a trial of Ad26.COV2.S vaccine versus placebo. These receptors originate from a person aged 18-60 years who received the Ad26.COV2.S COVID-19 vaccine or a placebo.

The CDR3 DNA sequence: TGCGCCAGCAGGGCTAGCGGGAACTCCTACGAGCAGTACTTC. It codes for CASRASGNSYEQYF. The chain couples TRBV5-1 to TRBJ2-7; 9 bases line up with TRBD2. The V gene's germline CDR1 is SGHRS and CDR2 YFSETQ. The trim removed 5 bases at V and 0 bases at J, leaving 3 bases unmatched. This CDR3 spans 14 amino acids.

This clone was found a few times. The J gene is TRBJ1-4, the V gene TRBV4-1, with D possibly matching TRBD1 (5 bases). Trimming shortened V by 2 bases and J by 6 bases, and 10 bases separated the two germline ends. The germline V gene encodes CDR1 MGHRA and CDR2 YSYEKL. There are 14 residues in the CDR3. DNA of the CDR3: TGCGCCAGCAGCCAAACAGGCAATCATGAAAAACTGTTTTTT. Its translation: CASSQTGNHEKLFF.

The chain combines TRBV11-2 with TRBJ2-3; no clear D. The CDR3 extends over 14 amino acids. Germline CDR1 is SGHAT and CDR2 is FQNNGV. V was pared by 0 bases and J by 4 bases, with 8 bases between. The CDR3 coding sequence is TGTGCCAGCAGCTTAGATCCTTTGGCAGATACGCAGTATTTT. The encoded protein is CASSLDPLADTQYF.